The 18 T cell receptor beta chains listed next were all sequenced from one sample in a study of shared clonotypes between healthy human individuals. Method: immunoSEQ multiplex PCR; TCRdb's copy keeps in-frame clones and lacks some. The data show about 360,000 clones, more than 60% seen once. Sequenced material: memory CD4+ T cells sorted from blood. The subset denotes: CD45RA-negative fraction. These receptor sequences come from a man aged 30 to 45 in good health.

The chain recombines TRBV11-2 with TRBJ2-1; 12 bases fit TRBD2. Germline lookup yields CDR1 SGHAT and CDR2 FQNNGV. The junction had 11 bases not matched to a gene; V was cut back by 6 bases and J by 5 bases. This CDR3 contains 17 residues. DNA for the CDR3: TGTGCCAGCAGGGACCGGACTAGCGGGACCCGGGACAATGAGCAGTTCTTC. The encoded protein is CASRDRTSGTRDNEQFF.

The J gene is TRBJ1-1, the V gene TRBV6-5; the D is unclear. The CDR3 contains 14 residues. Germline CDR1 reads MNHEY; CDR2 reads SVGAGI. Deletions cut 6 bases from V and 4 bases from J, with 15 bases between. CDR3 loop: CASSPTEFSTEAFF. CDR3 in DNA: TGTGCCAGCAGCCCAACTGAGTTTAGCACTGAAGCTTTCTTT.

V is TRBV14 and J is TRBJ2-3, with D hard to call. Germline V gene lookup returns CDR1 SGHDN and CDR2 FVKESK. The CDR3 is made up of 12 amino acids. V was shortened by 6 bases and J by 2 bases, with 6 bases between the two germline ends. The CDR3 here is CASSRHTDTQYF. In DNA, the CDR3 is TGTGCCAGCAGTCGCCACACAGATACGCAGTATTTT. Supplemented by reference TRBV14 and TRBJ2-3, the full variable domain reads EAGVTQFPSHSVIEKGQTVTLRCDPISGHDNLYWYRRVMGKEIKFLLHFVKESKQDESGMPNNRFLAERTGGTYSTLKVQPAELEDSGVYFCASSRHTDTQYFGPGTRLTVL.

The CDR3 spells CASRTDRTNTEAFF. CDR3 coding DNA: TGTGCCAGCAGGACGGACAGGACAAACACTGAAGCTTTCTTT. The J gene is TRBJ1-1, the V gene TRBV28; 7 bases fit TRBD1. Germline CDR1 is MDHEN and CDR2 is SYDVKM. The CDR3 is 14 amino acids. The ends lost 6 bases at V and 2 bases at J; junction bases unmatched: 6.

V is TRBV29-1 and J is TRBJ2-3; 7 bases are shared with TRBD1. In germline, CDR1 is SQVTM, CDR2 ANQGSEA. J lost 1 base, V lost 7 bases, and 2 bases had no gene match. The CDR3 totals 12 residues. CDR3 amino acids: CSAGGRTDTQYF. Written as DNA, the CDR3 is TGCAGCGCAGGGGGTCGCACAGATACGCAGTATTTT.

This clone appeared a single time. This chain uses TRBV5-6 with TRBJ2-1, with D perhaps given as TRBD1 or TRBD2 (5 bases each). V lost 3 bases and J 5 bases, leaving 12 bases between the germline ends. CDR1 is SGHDT and CDR2 is YYEEEE in the germline V gene. The CDR3 spans 14 residues. CDR3 coding DNA: TGTGCCAGCAGCTCCCTGGGACCTAACAATGAGCAGTTCTTC. Its translation is CASSSLGPNNEQFF.

This chain uses TRBV28 with TRBJ1-1; TRBD1 matches 7 bases. The junction had 5 bases not matched to a gene; V was cut back by 6 bases and J by 1 base. The germline CDR1 and CDR2 sequences are MDHEN and SYDVKM. This CDR3 comprises 14 residues. The CDR3 coding sequence is TGTGCCAGCAGCATGGGACAGCCGAACACTGAAGCTTTCTTT. This codes for CASSMGQPNTEAFF.

The chain combines TRBV6-1 with TRBJ2-7, with D possibly being TRBD1 or TRBD2 (5 bases each). The CDR3 covers 15 residues. Germline V gene sequence: CDR1 MNHNS, CDR2 SASEGT. The V end was cut by 6 bases, the J end by 0 bases, with 15 bases between. Written as DNA, the CDR3 is TGTGCCAGCAGCGCCGGGACCCCAAACTCCTACGAGCAGTACTTC. This sequence encodes CASSAGTPNSYEQYF.

This chain connects TRBV11-2 to TRBJ2-5, with no clear D. This CDR3 has 14 amino acids. Per the germline V gene, CDR1 is SGHAT and CDR2 is FQNNGV. V lost 1 base and J lost 4, with 10 bases in between. The CDR3, as DNA: TGTGCCAGCAGCTTAGGCCCGGACCCAGAGACCCAGTACTTC. It specifies CASSLGPDPETQYF. The complete variable domain, with remaining parts taken from reference TRBV11-2 and TRBJ2-5, reads EAGVAQSPRYKIIEKRQSVAFWCNPISGHATLYWYQQILGQGPKLLIQFQNNGVVDDSQLPKDRFSAERLKGVDSTLKIQPAKLEDSAVYLCASSLGPDPETQYFGPGTRLLVL.

V is TRBV27 and J is TRBJ2-7; 7 positions match TRBD2. This CDR3 spans 13 amino acids. With 6 bases clipped from V and 2 bases from J, the junction kept 4 bases outside the gene matches. Per germline, CDR1 MNHEY and CDR2 SMNVEV (reference sequence). The CDR3 DNA is TGTGCCAGCAGGCCGGGACTAACCTACGAGCAGTACTTC. It translates to CASRPGLTYEQYF.

This clone has a count of ten or more. The chain is built from TRBV2 and TRBJ1-4; D may be TRBD1 (5 bases). V was clipped by 6 bases and J by 7 bases, with 15 bases between them. There are 14 residues in the CDR3. Looked up from germline, CDR1 is SNHLY and CDR2 is FYNNEI. CDR3 residues: CASSPGGSGEKLFF. The CDR3 region has the DNA TGTGCCAGCAGCCCGGGGGGGTCGGGTGAAAAACTGTTTTTT. The full variable domain, completed using reference TRBV2 and TRBJ1-4, is EPEVTQTPSHQVTQMGQEVILRCVPISNHLYFYWYRQILGQKVEFLVSFYNNEISEKSEIFDDQFSVERPDGSNFTLKIRSTKLEDSAMYFCASSPGGSGEKLFFGSGTQLSVL.

This chain joins TRBV5-5 and TRBJ2-2, with TRBD2 as a possible D gene (6 bases). The CDR3 extends over 15 amino acids. V lost 2 bases, J lost 7 bases, and 15 bases lay in between. Germline CDR1 is SGHKS and CDR2 is YYEKEE (reference sequence). This chain's CDR3 is CASSFLPGEVGELFF. The CDR3 nucleotides are TGTGCCAGCAGCTTTCTACCCGGGGAGGTCGGGGAGCTGTTTTTT.

This clone was counted ten times or more. The genes are TRBV5-4 and TRBJ2-1, with TRBD2 identical over 7 bases. The germline gives CDR1 SGHNT, CDR2 YYREEE (reference sequence). The CDR3 has 13 residues. Unmatched junction bases numbered 10, after V lost 4 bases and J lost 12 bases. CDR3: CASSALATDRQFF. The CDR3 DNA sequence: TGTGCCAGCAGCGCACTAGCGACAGATCGGCAGTTCTTC.

V is TRBV28 and J is TRBJ2-5, with D perhaps assigned TRBD1 or TRBD2 (5 bases each). The CDR3 contains 15 residues. The germline V and J ends were trimmed by 1 base and 4 bases, with 13 bases remaining between them. Germline V gene data show CDR1 as MDHEN and CDR2 as SYDVKM. The CDR3 sequence is CASSLSGAGPETQYF. The CDR3 nucleotides are TGTGCCAGCAGTTTATCCGGGGCAGGGCCAGAGACCCAGTACTTC.

This rearrangement joins TRBV7-2 to TRBJ2-7; no definite D call. This CDR3 contains 15 residues. In germline, CDR1 is SGHTA, CDR2 FQGNSA. Deletions cut 1 base from V and 3 bases from J, with 13 bases between. The chain's CDR3 is CASSLVVQRGYEQYF. In DNA form, the CDR3 reads TGTGCCAGCAGCTTAGTAGTTCAGCGCGGCTACGAGCAGTACTTC. The full variable domain, completed using reference TRBV7-2 and TRBJ2-7, is GAGVSQSPSNKVTEKGKDVELRCDPISGHTALYWYRQSLGQGLEFLIYFQGNSAPDKSGLPSDRFSAERTGGSVSTLTIQRTQQEDSAVYLCASSLVVQRGYEQYFGPGTRLTVT.

The chain links TRBV28 to TRBJ2-7; either TRBD1 or TRBD2 may fit D (5 bases each). CDR3 length equals 15 residues. V was pared by 2 bases and J by 5 bases, with 16 bases between. Germline assignment: CDR1 MDHEN and CDR2 SYDVKM. CDR3: CASSLGGAATHEQYF. As DNA, the CDR3 is TGTGCCAGCAGTTTAGGGGGAGCAGCCACTCACGAGCAGTACTTC.

The chain couples TRBV29-1 to TRBJ2-5, with D possibly being TRBD2 (6 bases). Germline V gene data show CDR1 as SQVTM and CDR2 as ANQGSEA. This CDR3 contains 16 residues. With 4 bases removed from V and 0 bases from J, the gap between germline ends came to 18 bases. CDR3 protein: CSVGGVVGDYQETQYF. The CDR3 DNA reads TGCAGCGTTGGGGGGGTCGTGGGAGATTACCAAGAGACCCAGTACTTC.

The V call is TRBV2, the J call TRBJ1-1; the D is unclear. CDR1 is SNHLY, CDR2 FYNNEI, per germline. This CDR3 comprises 14 residues. The V gene lost 3 bases and the J gene lost 0 bases, with 8 bases spanning the gap. CDR3 amino acids: CASSENSLNTEAFF. CDR3 DNA sequence: TGTGCCAGCAGTGAGAATTCCCTGAACACTGAAGCTTTCTTT.